This TCR beta chain was identified during a study of PD-1 blockade in classical Hodgkin lymphoma. Study-level findings and limits: Similar baseline diversity was found in complete responders and newly diagnosed patients.

The protocol was immunoSEQ multiplex PCR, while the TCRdb copy is restricted to in-frame clones and leaves out a portion. The table lists 20,000 to 25,000 clones, around 74% of them singletons, with 0.95% to 1.5% in the top ten. A note on this clone: As yet, its antigen is unknown.

This sample's time point: cycle 4 day 1 (C4D1), after less than 7 weeks of nivolumab. Brentuximab vedotin exposure varied among the patients, all of whom had relapsed after autologous stem cell transplantation. CD4+ T cells were purified from thawed PBMCs by negative selection. Trimming left V 4 bases short and J 5 bases short, with 14 bases between. The CDR3 is made up of 14 amino acids. Germline V lookup: CDR1 SGHTA, CDR2 FQGNSA. Here the sequenced sample was CD4+ T cells from blood, taken before the fourth cycle of nivolumab. This clonotype originated in a human donor with classical Hodgkin lymphoma. This sequence joins TRBV7-2 and TRBJ2-5, with D perhaps being TRBD1 or TRBD2 (6 bases each). CDR3 sequence (DNA): TGTGCCAGCAGCTCCGGGGGCTCGACCGAGACCCAGTACTTC. Translating gives CASSSGGSTETQYF. Variable domain in full (rest from reference TRBV7-2 and TRBJ2-5): GAGVSQSPSNKVTEKGKDVELRCDPISGHTALYWYRQSLGQGLEFLIYFQGNSAPDKSGLPSDRFSAERTGGSVSTLTIQRTQQEDSAVYLCASSSGGSTETQYFGPGTRLLVL.